The source of this TCR beta chain is a study of response to subunit inactivated influenza vaccine. Study conclusions and caveats: Researchers suggested that each seasonal influenza vaccination recruits few new T cells.

Details on this clonotype: What it binds is unknown.

Germline CDR1 SGHRS, CDR2 YFSETQ. The CDR3 is 16 amino acids. Germline trimming cut 4 bases from V and 7 bases from J; bases unmatched to any gene: 11. Each CDR3 protein gets one entry after TCRdb re-called the RT-PCR reads with MiXCR. The sample lists 300,000 to 350,000 distinct CDR3 sequences, 20% to 25% occurring once. V is TRBV5-1 and J is TRBJ1-4; the match to TRBD1 covers 9 bases. The receptor comes from a man between 50 and 75 years old who received an inactivated influenza vaccine. The sample consisted of PBMCs from blood, taken roughly 20 months after vaccination. The CDR3 region has the DNA TGCGCCAGCAGCCCGGGTACAGGGGGCAGAGCTGAAAAACTGTTTTTT. Its translation: CASSPGTGGRAEKLFF. The full variable domain, with the rest looked up from reference TRBV5-1 and TRBJ1-4, is KAGVTQTPRYLIKTRGQQVTLSCSPISGHRSVSWYQQTPGQGLQFLFEYFSETQRNKGNFPGRFSGRQFSNSRSEMNVSTLELGDSALYLCASSPGTGGRAEKLFFGSGTQLSVL.